The next 2 T cell receptor beta chains were all read from a single sample in a study of beta chain features in type 1 diabetes. Study results and caveats: Within each of all four CD4+ subsets, Type 1 diabetes patients had TCRB CDR3s that were moderately but significantly shorter.

Sequenced material consisted of expressed TCRB transcripts (all of the isolated RNA was reverse transcribed). The method was immunoSEQ multiplex PCR; TCRdb's version includes in-frame clones alone and lacks a portion of them. The sample comprises around 710,000 clones, around 11% of which are singletons, and more than 0.09% rests with the top ten. Antigens of these TCRs are unknown. The sample consisted of naive CD4+ T cells from blood. These receptors all stem from a man aged 25 to 40 with type 1 diabetes.

This clone was seen a few times. The chain carries TRBV29-1 and TRBJ2-1; D is possibly TRBD1 (5 bases). In germline, CDR1 is SQVTM, CDR2 ANQGSEA. The CDR3 has 18 residues. The germline V and J ends were trimmed by 7 bases and 4 bases, with 29 bases remaining between them. The CDR3 protein is CSAQGTALRRADYNEQFF. The CDR3 coding sequence is TGCAGCGCTCAGGGCACGGCACTCCGAAGGGCAGATTACAATGAGCAGTTCTTC.

The chain couples TRBV28 to TRBJ2-1; 7 bases map to TRBD1. Germline loops: CDR1 MDHEN, CDR2 SYDVKM. V shed 6 bases and J 6 bases; nucleotides not matched to a gene: 8. The CDR3 loop spans 14 amino acids. CDR3 nucleotides: TGTGCCAGCAGCCGACAGGGACCCCTCAATGAGCAGTTCTTC. It specifies CASSRQGPLNEQFF.